These 25 T cell receptor beta chains share one sample of origin, sequenced in a study of shared clonotypes between healthy human individuals. The protocol was immunoSEQ multiplex PCR, while the TCRdb copy is restricted to in-frame clones and leaves out a portion. The sample includes about 1 million clones, approximately 80% of them seen just once. The sample taken for sequencing was memory CD4+ T cells from PBMCs. Subset denoted: CD45RA-negative fraction. These receptors were collected from a man between 18 and 29 years old in good health. Some clones in this sample may be carry-over from other donors' samples.

The chain uses TRBV19 and TRBJ2-2; unclear D gene. The germline V gene has CDR1 LNHDA and CDR2 SQIVND (reference sequence). The CDR3 length is 16 residues. Deletions cut 8 bases from V and 3 bases from J, with 19 bases between. CDR3 residues: CASARGIIVDTGELFF. CDR3 DNA: TGTGCCAGTGCCCGAGGAATCATTGTGGACACCGGGGAGCTGTTTTTT.

The chain joins TRBV27 to TRBJ2-7; D is ambiguous. This CDR3 region has 13 residues. The germline V gene encodes CDR1 MNHEY and CDR2 SMNVEV (reference sequence). The V end lost 7 bases, the J end lost 4 bases, and 14 bases lay between the germline ends. The CDR3 sequence: CASIHQIRYEQYF. The CDR3 bases are TGTGCCAGCATTCATCAAATTAGATACGAGCAGTACTTC.

This clone was counted a single time. This chain links TRBV7-2 with TRBJ2-2; D is perhaps TRBD2 (6 bases). The CDR3 extends over 15 amino acids. Trimming removed 2 bases from V and 8 bases from J, with 15 bases in between. Germline V gives CDR1 SGHTA, CDR2 FQGNSA. CDR3 coding DNA: TGTGCCAGCAGCTTATTGTCCGGGAGTGGTGGGGAGCTGTTTTTT. This gives the protein CASSLLSGSGGELFF.

This sequence joins TRBV19 and TRBJ1-1; no clear D gene. This CDR3 comprises 13 residues. The germline CDR1 and CDR2 sequences are LNHDA and SQIVND (reference sequence). V dropped 6 bases and J dropped 4 bases, with 12 bases sitting between them. This CDR3 reads CASSLWRATEAFF. In DNA, the CDR3 is TGTGCCAGTAGCCTTTGGAGGGCCACTGAAGCTTTCTTT.

In this sample, this clone turned up once. The chain carries TRBV5-1 and TRBJ2-1; possible D gene TRBD2, 6 bases. Per germline, CDR1 SGHRS and CDR2 YFSETQ. V was shortened by 4 bases and J by 6 bases, with 14 bases between the two germline ends. The CDR3 has 14 residues. CDR3 sequence reads: CASSANPRGNEQFF. CDR3 bases: TGCGCCAGCAGCGCCAACCCGCGGGGCAATGAGCAGTTCTTC.

This clone has more than one count but fewer than ten. This sequence may be a read error, since a much larger clone differs from it by one base. In the same sample, other DNA sequences code for this CDR3. V is TRBV27 and J is TRBJ2-7; D unclear. Trimming cost V 4 bases and J 0 bases, with 7 bases left between them. CDR1 and CDR2 (germline): MNHEY, SMNVEV (reference sequence). The CDR3 runs to 13 residues. CDR3 residues: CASSSQNSYEQYF. CDR3 coding DNA: TGTGCCAGCAGTTCCCAAAACTCCTACGAGCAGTACTTC.

Written as DNA, the CDR3 is TGTGCCAGCAGCCCTGGGGGGGACTCCTACAATGAGCAGTTCTTC. The encoded protein is CASSPGGDSYNEQFF. The chain is built from TRBV9 and TRBJ2-1; TRBD2 agrees at 7 bases. This CDR3 is 15 amino acids long. After removal of 4 bases from V and 0 bases from J, the junction contained 4 bases not matched to a gene. In germline, CDR1 is SGDLS, CDR2 YYNGEE.

This chain connects TRBV5-1 to TRBJ2-2; 7 nucleotides match TRBD2. Germline V gives CDR1 SGHRS, CDR2 YFSETQ. The CDR3 loop spans 16 amino acids. V lost 0 bases, J lost 4 bases, and 6 bases stayed unmatched. The CDR3 is CASSLVAGEATGELFF. The DNA for the CDR3 is TGCGCCAGCAGCTTGGTTGCGGGAGAGGCCACCGGGGAGCTGTTTTTT.

The CDR3 protein is CASSLTTGFSNQPQHF. Here the CDR3 DNA reads TGTGCCAGCAGCTTAACCACGGGGTTCAGCAATCAGCCCCAGCATTTT. The rearrangement links TRBV7-3 to TRBJ1-5, with D uncertain. Per the germline V gene, CDR1 is SGHTA and CDR2 is FQGTGA. Trimming cost V 0 bases and J 1 base, with 10 bases left between them. This CDR3 is 16 amino acids long.

The chain is built from TRBV5-6 and TRBJ1-1; D remains unclear. Trimming took off 0 bases at V and 0 bases at J, with 9 bases between the two ends. This CDR3 contains 15 residues. CDR1 SGHDT and CDR2 YYEEEE come from the germline V gene. DNA for the CDR3: TGTGCCAGCAGCTTGGGTCTGGGCATGAACACTGAAGCTTTCTTT. As protein: CASSLGLGMNTEAFF.

The chain couples TRBV29-1 to TRBJ2-2, with D maybe TRBD1 (6 bases). The germline CDR1 and CDR2 sequences are SQVTM and ANQGSEA. The CDR3 is 14 amino acids. V was shortened by 6 bases and J by 0 bases, with 11 bases between the two germline ends. The CDR3 region has the DNA TGCAGCGTGGGGGCACTATCGAACACCGGGGAGCTGTTTTTT. It yields the protein CSVGALSNTGELFF.

The chain recombines TRBV14 with TRBJ1-4, with 9 bases fitting TRBD1. The CDR3 runs 17 residues. V was pared by 2 bases and J by 2 bases, with 6 bases of the junction left unmatched. Germline V gene data show CDR1 as SGHDN and CDR2 as FVKESK. The CDR3 DNA reads TGTGCCAGCAGCCAATTGACACAGGGGGCGACTAATGAAAAACTGTTTTTT. It is translated as CASSQLTQGATNEKLFF. Variable domain in full (rest from reference TRBV14 and TRBJ1-4): EAGVTQFPSHSVIEKGQTVTLRCDPISGHDNLYWYRRVMGKEIKFLLHFVKESKQDESGMPNNRFLAERTGGTYSTLKVQPAELEDSGVYFCASSQLTQGATNEKLFFGSGTQLSVL.

This clone has only a few counts. The chain recombines TRBV5-4 with TRBJ1-1; D may be TRBD1 (5 bases). Trimming took 2 bases from V and 3 from J, leaving 8 bases between them. Germline CDR1 reads SGHNT; CDR2 reads YYREEE (reference sequence). The CDR3 extends over 13 amino acids. The CDR3 coding sequence is TGTGCCAGCAGCTTTAAGGGGTACACTGAAGCTTTCTTT. It codes for CASSFKGYTEAFF.

In its sample, this clone was seen a few times. The chain recombines TRBV28 with TRBJ1-4; a weak D match, TRBD1 (5 bases). V was clipped by 1 base and J by 7 bases, with 16 bases between them. Germline lookup yields CDR1 MDHEN and CDR2 SYDVKM. CDR3 length equals 16 residues. CDR3 sequence (DNA): TGTGCCAGCAGTTTATTTAGGGGCACGGTGGGTGAAAAACTGTTTTTT. This gives the protein CASSLFRGTVGEKLFF. Based on the CDR3 plus reference TRBV28 and TRBJ1-4, the full variable domain is DVKVTQSSRYLVKRTGEKVFLECVQDMDHENMFWYRQDPGLGLRLIYFSYDVKMKEKGDIPEGYSVSREKKERFSLILESASTNQTSMYLCASSLFRGTVGEKLFFGSGTQLSVL.

The V gene is TRBV5-1, the J gene TRBJ1-5, with a tentative D call TRBD1 (5 bases). V lost 0 bases, J lost 6 bases, and 13 bases lay in between. Germline values: CDR1 SGHRS, CDR2 YFSETQ. The CDR3 consists of 15 residues. The CDR3 loop is CASSLVTGQGQPQHF. The CDR3 DNA sequence: TGCGCCAGCAGCTTGGTTACGGGCCAGGGTCAGCCCCAGCATTTT.

The chain couples TRBV19 to TRBJ2-5, with TRBD2 as a possible D gene (6 bases). This CDR3 is built from 15 residues. V was pared by 4 bases and J by 3 bases, with 15 bases between. From germline, CDR1 is LNHDA and CDR2 SQIVND (reference sequence). The CDR3 bases are TGTGCCAGTAGTACCCTCGGGACTGCCGAAGAGACCCAGTACTTC. Amino acids: CASSTLGTAEETQYF.

This clone has a handful of counts. The J gene is TRBJ1-2, the V gene TRBV28, with unresolved D. The CDR3 has 13 residues. V lost 6 bases and J lost 1, with 9 bases in between. Germline CDR1 and CDR2: MDHEN and SYDVKM. The DNA of the CDR3 is TGTGCCAGCAGACGAACCATTAACTATGGCTACACCTTC. The encoded protein is CASRRTINYGYTF.

The chain is built from TRBV10-1 and TRBJ2-3; tentative D call: TRBD1 (6 bases). The V end lost 8 bases, the J end lost 4 bases, and 13 bases lay between the germline ends. The CDR3 sequence is 13 residues long. Germline CDR1 WNHNN, CDR2 SYGVQD (reference sequence). DNA for the CDR3: TGCGCCAGCGGTGGACAGAGGGCAGATACGCAGTATTTT. Its protein is CASGGQRADTQYF.

The V call is TRBV11-2, the J call TRBJ2-6; D is unresolved. The V end was cut by 5 bases, the J end by 4 bases, with 15 bases between. The CDR3 loop spans 16 amino acids. Germline-derived CDR1 and CDR2 are SGHAT and FQNNGV. The DNA of the CDR3 is TGTGCCAGCAGCCCCACTTGGGGTACCGGGGCCAACGTCCTGACTTTC. It encodes CASSPTWGTGANVLTF. The complete variable domain, with remaining parts taken from reference TRBV11-2 and TRBJ2-6, reads EAGVAQSPRYKIIEKRQSVAFWCNPISGHATLYWYQQILGQGPKLLIQFQNNGVVDDSQLPKDRFSAERLKGVDSTLKIQPAKLEDSAVYLCASSPTWGTGANVLTFGAGSRLTVL.

This clone was counted at least ten times. The sample has other DNA sequences that encode this CDR3 too. This sequence joins TRBV4-1 and TRBJ2-7, with D possibly being TRBD1 (6 bases). Germline V lookup: CDR1 MGHRA, CDR2 YSYEKL. V lost 1 base and J lost 0, with 16 bases in between. The CDR3 consists of 17 residues. CDR3: CASSQVGQRLSSYEQYF. CDR3 nucleotides: TGCGCCAGCAGCCAAGTTGGACAGCGTTTAAGCTCCTACGAGCAGTACTTC.

The chain couples TRBV5-1 to TRBJ2-3; 9 bases are a match to TRBD1. CDR3 length: 14 residues. CDR1 is SGHRS, CDR2 YFSETQ, per germline. The V segment lost 4 bases and the J segment 3 bases; nucleotides outside the gene matches: 3. This CDR3 reads CASSTDRGTDTQYF. The CDR3 bases are TGCGCCAGCAGCACAGACAGGGGGACAGATACGCAGTATTTT. Full variable domain (missing parts from reference TRBV5-1 and TRBJ2-3): KAGVTQTPRYLIKTRGQQVTLSCSPISGHRSVSWYQQTPGQGLQFLFEYFSETQRNKGNFPGRFSGRQFSNSRSEMNVSTLELGDSALYLCASSTDRGTDTQYFGPGTRLTVL.

The rearrangement uses TRBV11-2 and TRBJ2-7; D gene uncertain. This CDR3 contains 15 residues. Trimming left V 4 bases short and J 2 bases short, with 15 bases between. CDR1 SGHAT and CDR2 FQNNGV come from the germline V gene. This CDR3 reads CASSSHPPATYEQYF. The CDR3 region has the DNA TGTGCCAGCAGCTCACACCCCCCAGCAACCTACGAGCAGTACTTC.

To note about this clone: One base away lies a much larger clone, so this may be a sequencing read error. The gene calls are TRBV6-5 and TRBJ2-5; TRBD2 might be the D (6 bases). Germline V gene lookup returns CDR1 MNHEY and CDR2 SVGAGI. The CDR3 length is 15 residues. Here the CDR3 DNA reads TGTGTCAGCAGTACTTCTCGCGGGAACCAAGAGACCCAGTACTTC. Translated, it gives CVSSTSRGNQETQYF.

In its sample, this clone was seen once. The rearrangement uses TRBV2 and TRBJ1-1; perhaps TRBD1 as D (5 bases). Trimming shortened V by 6 bases and J by 0 bases, and 11 bases separated the two germline ends. The CDR3 length is 14 residues. Per the germline V gene, CDR1 is SNHLY and CDR2 is FYNNEI. In nucleotides, the CDR3 is TGTGCCAGCAGGCCGACAGCTATGAACACTGAAGCTTTCTTT. It specifies CASRPTAMNTEAFF.

The rearrangement uses TRBV10-3 and TRBJ2-3; 9 bases are shared with TRBD1. This CDR3 contains 16 residues. The germline CDR1 and CDR2 sequences are ENHRY and SYGVKD. After removal of 8 bases from V and 5 bases from J, the junction contained 14 bases not matched to a gene. CDR3 nucleotides: TGTGCCATCCGGGACAGGGTAATAGCAGCGGTAGATACGCAGTATTTT. Translated, it gives CAIRDRVIAAVDTQYF.